Shown below are 8 T cell receptor beta chains from a single sample sequenced in a study of blood T cell repertoires in COVID-19. Libraries were prepared by immunoSEQ multiplex PCR; TCRdb keeps only in-frame clonotypes and omits some of them. Counted here are 360,000 or so clones, 83% occurring once; the ten biggest clones make up around 5.1%. Specimen: PBMCs or T cells enriched from blood (not recorded which). These receptors were taken from a woman aged 50 to 60 who had recovered from COVID-19.

Details on this clone: The sample holds other DNA sequences that translate to the same CDR3. The chain has TRBV5-1 and TRBJ1-2; the match to TRBD1 covers 7 bases. Germline CDR1 reads SGHRS; CDR2 reads YFSETQ. V gave up 0 bases and J gave up 4 bases; unmatched junction bases: 3. The CDR3 has 14 amino acids. CDR3 in DNA: TGCGCCAGCAGCTTGGCCGGGACAGCCTATGGCTACACCTTC. Residues: CASSLAGTAYGYTF.

The chain is built from TRBV7-2 and TRBJ1-2; D perhaps matches TRBD1 (5 bases). Trimming stripped 3 bases from V and 7 bases from J, with 12 bases between. Germline CDR1 SGHTA, CDR2 FQGNSA. The length of the CDR3 is 13 residues. CDR3 sequence reads: CASSFSGSRGYTF. As DNA, the CDR3 is TGTGCCAGCAGCTTTTCAGGGTCGCGTGGCTACACCTTC.

The V call is TRBV7-2, the J call TRBJ1-5, with 8 positions matching TRBD1. From germline, CDR1 is SGHTA and CDR2 FQGNSA. This CDR3 spans 15 amino acids. J gave up 0 bases and V 5 bases, and 3 bases lay outside the gene matches. CDR3 nucleotide sequence: TGTGCCAGCAGCCAACAGGGGGGTAGCAATCAGCCCCAGCATTTT. It codes for CASSQQGGSNQPQHF.

The genes are TRBV5-6 and TRBJ2-5; the match to TRBD2 covers 15 bases. CDR1 is SGHDT and CDR2 is YYEEEE in the germline V gene. V lost 3 bases to trimming and J lost 5 bases; unmatched junction nucleotides: 5. The CDR3 spans 16 residues. DNA of the CDR3: TGTGCCAGCAGCTGGACTAGCGGGAGGGCCTTGGAGACCCAGTACTTC. The encoded protein is CASSWTSGRALETQYF.

The rearrangement links TRBV30 to TRBJ2-7; the match to TRBD1 covers 7 bases. Trimming took 5 bases from V and 2 from J; bases not matched to a gene: 6. Germline V gives CDR1 GTSNPN, CDR2 SVGIG (reference sequence). The CDR3 length is 13 residues. The CDR3 reads CAWGKGQTYEQYF. In nucleotides, the CDR3 is TGTGCCTGGGGGAAGGGACAGACCTACGAGCAGTACTTC.

The gene calls are TRBV15 and TRBJ1-2; D might be TRBD1 (6 bases). Per the germline V gene, CDR1 is LNHNV and CDR2 is YYDKDF (reference sequence). The V gene lost 0 bases and the J gene lost 7 bases, with 9 bases spanning the gap. The CDR3 totals 13 residues. The CDR3 region has the DNA TGTGCCACCAGCAGAGACAGGGGCGGTGGCTACACCTTC. Encoded protein: CATSRDRGGGYTF.

The chain links TRBV9 to TRBJ2-2, with TRBD2 as a possible D gene (6 bases). The length of the CDR3 is 18 residues. Germline V lookup: CDR1 SGDLS, CDR2 YYNGEE. Trimming removed 6 bases at V and 1 base at J, with 22 bases between. The CDR3 reads CASTFDPTGTLNTGELFF. DNA of the CDR3: TGTGCCAGCACCTTCGACCCAACTGGGACTCTGAACACCGGGGAGCTGTTTTTT.

The V call is TRBV7-2, the J call TRBJ1-2, with TRBD1 as a possible D gene (6 bases). This CDR3 has 15 amino acids. With 1 base removed from V and 7 bases from J, the gap between germline ends came to 16 bases. In germline, CDR1 is SGHTA, CDR2 FQGNSA. The CDR3: CASSLESQGFGGYTF. The CDR3 DNA reads as TGTGCCAGCAGCTTAGAATCACAGGGATTTGGTGGCTACACCTTC.